These 16 T cell receptor beta chains came from one sample sequenced in a study of OX40 agonist ivuxolimab in advanced cancers. The data were produced by immunoSEQ multiplex PCR, yet TCRdb's version contains in-frame clones alone and is incomplete. The data show approximately 77,000 clones, approximately 90% seen once. This material consisted of CD4+ or CD8+ T cells sorted from blood, taken in a trial of the OX40 agonist ivuxolimab. The receptor source for this set is an adult with an advanced solid tumor such as melanoma, head and neck, liver or kidney cancer.

This clone was seen only once. The chain is built from TRBV4-3 and TRBJ1-4; 9 positions match TRBD1. The junction had 8 bases not matched to a gene; V was cut back by 4 bases and J by 8 bases. This CDR3 comprises 15 residues. Germline V CDR1 and CDR2: LGHNA, YSLEER. The CDR3 region has the DNA TGCGCCAGCAGCCCTTCGGGGACAGGGCTCGAAAAACTGTTTTTT. As protein: CASSPSGTGLEKLFF.

This clone occurred once. CDR3 sequence reads: CASSAAGSGETQYF. DNA of the CDR3: TGTGCCAGCAGTGCAGCGGGATCGGGAGAGACCCAGTACTTC. This chain links TRBV6-1 with TRBJ2-5; 7 bases fit TRBD2. In germline, CDR1 is MNHNS, CDR2 SASEGT. This CDR3 region has 14 residues. Trimming cost V 4 bases and J 4 bases; bases outside gene matches: 6.

This clone was found once. V gene TRBV6-5 combines with J gene TRBJ2-2, with TRBD2 matching 11 bases. The CDR3 consists of 13 residues. Germline V gives CDR1 MNHEY, CDR2 SVGAGI. The junction had 6 bases not matched to a gene; V was cut back by 10 bases and J by 8 bases. CDR3 sequence (DNA): TGTGCCACCCTAGCGGGAGGCGGTGGGGAGCTGTTTTTT. Translation: CATLAGGGGELFF.

The genes are TRBV5-1 and TRBJ1-4; tentatively, D is TRBD1 (6 bases). Trimming left V 4 bases short and J 3 bases short, with 10 bases between. This CDR3 comprises 14 residues. Germline CDR1 reads SGHRS; CDR2 reads YFSETQ. CDR3 DNA: TGCGCCAGCAGCCCCGGACAGTCTAATGAAAAACTGTTTTTT. Its protein is CASSPGQSNEKLFF.

V usage is TRBV9 and J usage is TRBJ2-2, with D possibly being TRBD2 (6 bases). Germline CDR1 SGDLS, CDR2 YYNGEE. The CDR3 runs 15 residues. V was trimmed by 2 bases and J by 7 bases, leaving 15 bases between them. CDR3 residues: CASSVRGSMVGELFF. For the CDR3, the DNA is TGTGCCAGCAGCGTTCGGGGGAGTATGGTCGGGGAGCTGTTTTTT.

The V and J genes are TRBV19 and TRBJ1-5, with 11 bases that match TRBD1. Germline trimming cut 6 bases from V and 4 bases from J; bases unmatched to any gene: 8. Germline values: CDR1 LNHDA, CDR2 SQIVND (reference sequence). There are 16 residues in the CDR3. DNA of the CDR3: TGTGCCAGTAGGAATCCGGGACAGGGGGAAAATCAGCCCCAGCATTTT. This translates into CASRNPGQGENQPQHF.

This clone has a single count. The CDR3 protein is CASSGTVSNQPQHF. The CDR3 bases are TGTGCCAGCAGTGGGACGGTCAGCAATCAGCCCCAGCATTTT. The chain joins TRBV2 to TRBJ1-5; D call uncertain. This CDR3 is 14 amino acids long. Germline-derived CDR1 and CDR2 are SNHLY and FYNNEI. Trimming cost V 4 bases and J 1 base, with 8 bases left between them.

The chain uses TRBV5-6 and TRBJ1-4; 11 bases line up with TRBD1. This CDR3 region has 15 residues. J lost 7 bases, V lost 4 bases, and 6 bases had no gene match. Germline CDR1 and CDR2: SGHDT and YYEEEE. CDR3: CASSPSGTGGEKLFF. The CDR3 DNA is TGTGCCAGCAGCCCAAGTGGGACAGGGGGTGAAAAACTGTTTTTT.

J is TRBJ1-5 and V is TRBV29-1; D not resolved. The CDR3 is 12 residues long. V was pared by 4 bases and J by 4 bases, with 8 bases between. The germline CDR1 and CDR2 sequences are SQVTM and ANQGSEA. CDR3 nucleotides: TGCAGCGTTGGGGGTAGGAATCAGCCCCAGCATTTT. This translates into CSVGGRNQPQHF.

The V call is TRBV6-1, the J call TRBJ2-1; 8 bases align to TRBD2. V lost 7 bases to trimming and J lost 5 bases; unmatched junction nucleotides: 7. The germline CDR1 and CDR2 sequences are MNHNS and SASEGT. The CDR3 is 14 amino acids. The CDR3: CASNGREGNNEQFF. CDR3 coding DNA: TGTGCCAGCAACGGGAGGGAGGGAAACAATGAGCAGTTCTTC.

The chain's CDR3 is CASSLSGTGPTYEQYF. CDR3 DNA: TGCGCCAGCAGCTTGTCTGGGACAGGACCAACCTACGAGCAGTACTTC. The chain has TRBV5-1 and TRBJ2-7; 8 bases agree with TRBD1. Germline CDR1 and CDR2: SGHRS and YFSETQ. The CDR3 is made up of 16 amino acids. The ends lost 1 base at V and 2 bases at J; junction bases unmatched: 8.

V is TRBV28 and J is TRBJ2-6; D gene unclear. V was trimmed by 1 base and J by 0 bases, leaving 13 bases between them. CDR1 and CDR2 from the germline V gene are MDHEN and SYDVKM. The CDR3 has 18 residues. DNA for the CDR3: TGTGCCAGCAGTTTATCGGCTCCCGTAAGCTCTGGGGCCAACGTCCTGACTTTC. It translates to CASSLSAPVSSGANVLTF.

The chain has TRBV7-2 and TRBJ2-2, with D possibly being TRBD1 (5 bases). Trimming removed 2 bases from V and 7 bases from J, with 14 bases in between. This CDR3 has 15 residues. Germline assignment: CDR1 SGHTA and CDR2 FQGNSA. CDR3 region: CASSLTPPGIGELFF. For the CDR3, the DNA is TGTGCCAGCAGCTTAACCCCGCCAGGGATCGGGGAGCTGTTTTTT.

This sequence joins TRBV18 and TRBJ2-2; possible D gene TRBD1, 7 bases. The CDR3 is 17 amino acids. Germline V gene lookup returns CDR1 KGHSH and CDR2 LQKENI. V gave up 2 bases and J gave up 3 bases, with 16 bases separating them. The CDR3 DNA reads as TGTGCCAGCTCACCAAGACAGGGAGGAGTCGACACCGGGGAGCTGTTTTTT. It specifies CASSPRQGGVDTGELFF.

The chain recombines TRBV4-1 with TRBJ2-2; D gene ambiguous. V shed 0 bases and J shed 5 bases, with 7 bases lying between them. The CDR3 is 14 residues long. The germline gives CDR1 MGHRA, CDR2 YSYEKL. As DNA, the CDR3 is TGCGCCAGCAGCCAAGACTTTGGAACCGGGGAGCTGTTTTTT. Its protein product is CASSQDFGTGELFF.

The sample holds one count of this clone. This rearrangement joins TRBV11-3 to TRBJ2-7; no clear D. The ends were cut back, 0 bases at V and 3 bases at J, with 21 bases in the middle. The length of the CDR3 is 18 residues. CDR1 is SGHNT, CDR2 YENEEA, per germline. Written as DNA, the CDR3 is TGTGCCAGCAGCTTAGATCTCCGCGGATCCACGACAAACTACGAGCAGTACTTC. Residues: CASSLDLRGSTTNYEQYF.